This T cell receptor (beta chain) was sequenced for a study of post-analysis software for immune sequencing data. Study-wide results and caveats: Five TRBV segments appeared more often in patients than in controls, and TRBV5-6, TRBV5-1 and TRBV20-1 were among these. Multiple sclerosis patients had significantly lower normalized Chao1 diversity than controls.

Concerning this clonotype itself: Its target is unknown.

V shed 0 bases and J shed 4 bases, with 15 bases lying between them. The CDR3 length is 16 residues. Germline values: CDR1 MNHEY, CDR2 SVGAGI. Included in the TCR beta cDNA libraries were unique molecular identifiers. Via MiXCR, TCRdb re-called the PCR reads, giving one row per CDR3 protein. Among 820,000 or so distinct CDR3 sequences listed, approximately 57% were seen once. The chain recombines TRBV6-5 with TRBJ2-5, with a possible D match to TRBD1 (7 bases). Sequences were obtained from blood. This sequence was found in a girl aged 5-17 years with multiple sclerosis. CDR3 residues: CASSYSQGGRVETQYF. CDR3 coding DNA: TGTGCCAGCAGTTACTCGCAGGGGGGAAGGGTAGAGACCCAGTACTTC.